The 21 T cell receptor beta chains given below trace back to one sample, sequenced in a study of vaccination effects on CD4 cells after COVID-19. The protocol was immunoSEQ multiplex PCR, while the TCRdb copy is restricted to in-frame clones and leaves out a portion. The sample records approximately 74,000 clones, 65% to 75% being singletons. These receptors are not linked to any known antigen. Antigen-specific CD4+ T cell clonotypes were called by their expansion after viral peptide-pool culture in ViraFEST. Isolating CD4+ T cells followed roughly ten days of culture. Nucleocapsid antibody tests were negative, and the vaccine recipients had no prior SARS-CoV-2 infection. Specimen: CD4+ T cells from PBMCs cultured with HCoV-NL63 spike peptides, collected before COVID-19 vaccination. The receptor source for this set is a human donor who received a COVID-19 vaccine.

This rearrangement joins TRBV29-1 to TRBJ2-3, with D tentatively TRBD1 (5 bases). The ends were cut back, 3 bases at V and 2 bases at J, with 12 bases in the middle. Looked up from germline, CDR1 is SQVTM and CDR2 is ANQGSEA. The CDR3 covers 14 residues. CDR3 sequence reads: CSVDSGRATDTQYF. The CDR3 bases are TGCAGCGTTGATTCCGGCAGGGCCACAGATACGCAGTATTTT.

This rearrangement joins TRBV24-1 to TRBJ2-1; the match to TRBD1 covers 8 bases. Unmatched junction bases numbered 3, after V lost 3 bases and J lost 6 bases. From germline, CDR1 is KGHDR and CDR2 SFDVKD. The CDR3 is made up of 14 amino acids. For the CDR3, the DNA is TGTGCCACCAGTGATCCGGGACAGGCCAATGAGCAGTTCTTC. Protein: CATSDPGQANEQFF.

This clone is judged large. The genes are TRBV7-2 and TRBJ2-3; no clear D. CDR3 size: 12 residues. The V end lost 2 bases, the J end lost 2 bases, and 2 bases lay between the germline ends. Germline CDR1 reads SGHTA; CDR2 reads FQGNSA. CDR3 amino acids: CASSLYTDTQYF. CDR3 nucleotide sequence: TGTGCCAGCAGCTTATACACAGATACGCAGTATTTT.

The chain carries TRBV19 and TRBJ2-5, with 9 nucleotides matching TRBD2. V gave up 8 bases and J gave up 4 bases; unmatched junction bases: 5. Looked up from germline, CDR1 is LNHDA and CDR2 is SQIVND (reference sequence). This CDR3 is built from 13 residues. CDR3 loop: CASSLAGSETQYF. The CDR3 DNA sequence: TGTGCCAGTTCGCTAGCGGGGTCAGAGACCCAGTACTTC.

V usage is TRBV18 and J usage is TRBJ2-1, with TRBD2 matching over 16 bases. V lost 0 bases, J lost 4 bases, and 0 bases stayed unmatched. The CDR3 is 17 residues long. CDR1 is KGHSH and CDR2 is LQKENI in the germline V gene. CDR3 sequence reads: CASSPPGLAGGYNEQFF. The CDR3 bases are TGTGCCAGCTCACCACCGGGACTAGCGGGGGGGTACAATGAGCAGTTCTTC.

The chain has TRBV7-4 and TRBJ1-3; no reliable D call. Germline-derived CDR1 and CDR2 are SGHVT and SQSDAQ. Deletions cut 0 bases from V and 0 bases from J, with 9 bases between. This CDR3 is built from 16 residues. In DNA form, the CDR3 reads TGTGCCAGCAGCTTAGCGCAAAATCTCTCTGGAAACACCATATATTTT. This gives the protein CASSLAQNLSGNTIYF. Filled out from reference TRBV7-4 and TRBJ1-3, the complete variable domain reads GAGVSQSPRYKVAKRGRDVALRCDSISGHVTLYWYRQTLGQGSEVLTYSQSDAQRDKSGRPSGRFSAERPERSVSTLKIQRTEQGDSAVYLCASSLAQNLSGNTIYFGEGSWLTVV.

The chain recombines TRBV19 with TRBJ1-2; D remains unclear. The CDR3 covers 15 residues. V lost 3 bases to trimming and J lost 3 bases, with 14 bases between them. In germline, CDR1 is LNHDA, CDR2 SQIVND (reference sequence). CDR3 loop: CASSIRDDFHYGYTF. The CDR3 bases are TGTGCCAGTAGTATTCGCGACGACTTTCACTATGGCTACACCTTC.

CDR3 nucleotides: TGTGCCACCAGCAGAGACATTTTCGCAACTAATGAAAAACTGTTTTTT. Amino acid sequence: CATSRDIFATNEKLFF. V and J are TRBV15 and TRBJ1-4, with unresolved D. Trimming removed 0 bases from V and 0 bases from J, with 8 bases in between. The germline V gene encodes CDR1 LNHNV and CDR2 YYDKDF (reference sequence). CDR3 length: 16 amino acids.

V usage is TRBV5-6 and J usage is TRBJ1-6, with D maybe TRBD1 (5 bases). V lost 3 bases to trimming and J lost 4 bases, with 11 bases between them. This CDR3 spans 15 amino acids. Germline V gene sequence: CDR1 SGHDT, CDR2 YYEEEE. The CDR3 bases are TGTGCCAGCAGCTACGGGACGCATTATAATTCACCCCTCCACTTT. Amino acids: CASSYGTHYNSPLHF.

The V call is TRBV10-3, the J call TRBJ2-5; 11 bases are a match to TRBD2. Germline-derived CDR1 and CDR2 are ENHRY and SYGVKD. The V segment lost 0 bases and the J segment 1 base; nucleotides outside the gene matches: 4. CDR3 length: 17 residues. The CDR3 DNA is TGTGCCATCAGTGAGTCGATGCTAGCGGGGGGCCAAGAGACCCAGTACTTC. Amino acids: CAISESMLAGGQETQYF.

The V and J genes are TRBV19 and TRBJ1-2; no clear D gene. The germline CDR1 and CDR2 sequences are LNHDA and SQIVND (reference sequence). V dropped 2 bases and J dropped 8 bases, with 9 bases sitting between them. The CDR3 is made up of 12 amino acids. For the CDR3, the DNA is TGTGCCAGTAGTATAAGAAGTGGGGGCTACACCTTC. Protein sequence: CASSIRSGGYTF.

This clone was detected a few times. V is TRBV6-5 and J is TRBJ1-1; D unresolved. The CDR3 is 14 residues long. V dropped 2 bases and J dropped 1 base, with 8 bases sitting between them. The germline V gene has CDR1 MNHEY and CDR2 SVGAGI. The CDR3 loop reads CASSYVSGNTEAFF. The DNA of the CDR3 is TGTGCCAGCAGTTACGTTTCGGGGAACACTGAAGCTTTCTTT.

The chain uses TRBV19 and TRBJ2-2; possibly TRBD2 for D (5 bases). Between the trimmed V and J ends, which lost 7 bases and 1 base, there was a span of 10 bases. Germline V gene sequence: CDR1 LNHDA, CDR2 SQIVND (reference sequence). The CDR3 runs 14 residues. The CDR3 DNA sequence: TGTGCCAGTAAAAGGGAGTGGAACACCGGGGAGCTGTTTTTT. Amino acid sequence: CASKREWNTGELFF.

The chain uses TRBV18 and TRBJ1-1, with 10 bases identical to TRBD1. This CDR3 region has 16 residues. V shed 3 bases and J 4 bases; nucleotides not matched to a gene: 8. Germline lookup yields CDR1 KGHSH and CDR2 LQKENI. CDR3 DNA: TGTGCCAGCTCACCCTCCGGACAGGGGGTTAGCACTGAAGCTTTCTTT. Its protein is CASSPSGQGVSTEAFF.

The gene calls are TRBV5-1 and TRBJ2-2; 10 nucleotides match TRBD1. Germline-derived CDR1 and CDR2 are SGHRS and YFSETQ. The length of the CDR3 is 15 residues. The ends lost 4 bases at V and 1 base at J; junction bases unmatched: 1. CDR3 DNA sequence: TGCGCCAGCAGCGGACAGGGGGGGAACACCGGGGAGCTGTTTTTT. Amino acid sequence: CASSGQGGNTGELFF.

The chain joins TRBV4-1 to TRBJ1-4; the match to TRBD1 covers 9 bases. Germline V gene sequence: CDR1 MGHRA, CDR2 YSYEKL. There are 15 residues in the CDR3. J gave up 9 bases and V 3 bases, and 8 bases lay outside the gene matches. The CDR3 DNA is TGCGCCAGCAGCCAGCTGACAGGGGGACGACAAAAACTGTTTTTT. Encoded protein: CASSQLTGGRQKLFF.

The V call is TRBV9, the J call TRBJ2-5; 9 bases agree with TRBD1. The germline V gene encodes CDR1 SGDLS and CDR2 YYNGEE. The CDR3 runs 19 residues. V trimming: 3 bases; J trimming: 5 bases; junction bases outside the gene matches: 20. CDR3 nucleotide sequence: TGTGCCAGCAGCGAAACCGGGACAGGGAGGTCAGATGGTATCGAGACCCAGTACTTC. Its translation: CASSETGTGRSDGIETQYF.

The chain links TRBV5-6 to TRBJ2-3, with D possibly being TRBD2 (6 bases). Germline CDR1 is SGHDT and CDR2 is YYEEEE. The CDR3 totals 15 residues. Trimming shortened V by 4 bases and J by 4 bases, and 16 bases separated the two germline ends. The CDR3 sequence is CASSPGEGRADTQYF. CDR3 nucleotides: TGTGCCAGCAGCCCGGGAGAGGGCAGGGCAGATACGCAGTATTTT.

The V gene is TRBV10-1, the J gene TRBJ2-3; 9 bases are a match to TRBD2. V lost 3 bases, J lost 5 bases, and 6 bases stayed unmatched. The CDR3 length is 15 residues. From germline, CDR1 is WNHNN and CDR2 SYGVQD (reference sequence). Here the CDR3 DNA reads TGCGCCAGCAGTGACGGCGGGGGGGGCGGAGATACGCAGTATTTT. Protein: CASSDGGGGGDTQYF.

This clone was seen only a few times. The chain has TRBV30 and TRBJ1-1; D unresolved. V was pared by 0 bases and J by 1 base, with 12 bases between. Germline V gene sequence: CDR1 GTSNPN, CDR2 SVGIG (reference sequence). This CDR3 contains 15 residues. CDR3 sequence (DNA): TGTGCCTGGAGTGTTCTGAGATTACAGAACACTGAAGCTTTCTTT. It codes for CAWSVLRLQNTEAFF.

The chain recombines TRBV27 with TRBJ1-2; D unresolved. This CDR3 has 15 amino acids. Trimming cost V 5 bases and J 2 bases, with 15 bases left between them. CDR1 MNHEY and CDR2 SMNVEV come from the germline V gene (reference sequence). The CDR3 DNA reads as TGTGCCAGCAGTCCCCGGAATTGGGCCAACTATGGCTACACCTTC. Its translation is CASSPRNWANYGYTF.